Below are 24 T cell receptor beta chains sequenced from a single sample in a study of T cells in Graves' hyperthyroidism and ophthalmopathy. Regions amplified from RNA transcripts were the TCR beta CDR3 regions. The primer set for the first-round RT-PCR of the TCR CDR3 was HTBI. TCRdb reprocessed the multiplex PCR reads with MiXCR, giving one entry per CDR3 protein. This sample has some 700,000 distinct CDR3 sequences, with 17% found just once. Sequencing input: blood. The receptors were sampled from a man aged 45-60 years with Graves' hyperthyroidism.

The chain has TRBV25-1 and TRBJ2-2, with D tentatively TRBD1 (6 bases). The V gene lost 4 bases and the J gene lost 6 bases, with 9 bases spanning the gap. CDR1 is MGHDK and CDR2 is SYGVNS in the germline V gene. The CDR3 loop spans 13 amino acids. The CDR3 reads CASSARGSGELFF. CDR3 sequence (DNA): TGTGCCAGCAGTGCAAGGGGGTCCGGGGAGCTGTTTTTT.

This clonotype has a handful of counts. This chain connects TRBV30 to TRBJ2-7, with 10 bases identical to TRBD1. V trimming: 4 bases; J trimming: 5 bases; junction bases outside the gene matches: 11. CDR1 is GTSNPN, CDR2 SVGIG, per germline (reference sequence). The CDR3 is made up of 15 amino acids. CDR3 protein: CAWTYGTGAADEQYF. The CDR3, as DNA: TGTGCCTGGACCTACGGGACAGGGGCAGCGGACGAGCAGTACTTC.

In the case of this clonotype: This clone may be a read error of a much larger clone one base away. The chain links TRBV7-9 to TRBJ2-3; D is ambiguous. The J call may be wrong; the DNA end is better matched by TRBJ1-5. The CDR3 contains 15 residues. CDR1 is SEHNR and CDR2 is FQNEAQ in the germline V gene (reference sequence). This chain's CDR3 is CASSLGGLFTDTQHF. The DNA for the CDR3 is TGTGCCAGCAGCTTAGGGGGTCTCTTCACAGATACGCAGCATTTT.

The table lists this clonotype with many counts. The chain carries TRBV28 and TRBJ2-1; TRBD2 matches 8 bases. CDR1 and CDR2 (germline): MDHEN, SYDVKM. The junction had 9 bases not matched to a gene; V was cut back by 5 bases and J by 0 bases. The CDR3 sequence is 17 residues long. CDR3 protein: CASSPPLAGGSYNEQFF. The CDR3 nucleotides read TGTGCCAGCAGTCCTCCTCTCGCGGGAGGCTCCTACAATGAGCAGTTCTTC.

This clonotype was found a few times. The rearrangement links TRBV2 to TRBJ2-2; D is undetermined. Germline V lookup: CDR1 SNHLY, CDR2 FYNNEI. The ends were cut back, 3 bases at V and 0 bases at J, with 11 bases in the middle. This CDR3 is built from 16 residues. The CDR3 nucleotides read TGTGCCAGCAGTGAGGCCGGGCTCTCGAACACCGGGGAGCTGTTTTTT. This encodes CASSEAGLSNTGELFF.

The chain carries TRBV27 and TRBJ2-7, with 12 bases aligning to TRBD2. The CDR3 consists of 15 residues. Per germline, CDR1 MNHEY and CDR2 SMNVEV (reference sequence). V lost 3 bases, J lost 5 bases, and 5 bases stayed unmatched. CDR3 in amino acids: CASSFLAGGPHEQYF. DNA of the CDR3: TGTGCCAGCAGTTTCCTAGCGGGAGGGCCTCACGAGCAGTACTTC.

The chain couples TRBV6-5 to TRBJ2-1; D could derive from TRBD1 or TRBD2 (5 bases each). Deletions cut 2 bases from V and 0 bases from J, with 14 bases between. Germline assignment: CDR1 MNHEY and CDR2 SVGAGI. The CDR3 covers 17 residues. CDR3 sequence reads: CASSYRGVGSSYNEQFF. CDR3 bases: TGTGCCAGCAGTTACCGGGGCGTGGGGAGCTCCTACAATGAGCAGTTCTTC.

This clonotype was observed many times. The gene calls are TRBV27 and TRBJ2-1, with D possibly TRBD1 on 6 matching bases. CDR3 length equals 17 residues. The V gene's germline CDR1 is MNHEY and CDR2 SMNVEV (reference sequence). V gave up 6 bases and J gave up 0 bases, with 18 bases separating them. The CDR3 DNA is TGTGCCAGCAGGGGCCCGGGACATCTAAACTCCTACAATGAGCAGTTCTTC. This codes for CASRGPGHLNSYNEQFF.

V usage is TRBV20-1 and J usage is TRBJ2-2; D is perhaps TRBD1 (6 bases). The CDR3 has 15 amino acids. Per the germline V gene, CDR1 is DFQATT and CDR2 is SNEGSKA (reference sequence). Deletions cut 5 bases from V and 1 base from J, with 14 bases between. The CDR3, as DNA: TGCAGTGCTGTCCGAGGACAGTGGAACACCGGGGAGCTGTTTTTT. This translates into CSAVRGQWNTGELFF.

The V and J genes are TRBV9 and TRBJ1-5; no reliable D call. Trimming took off 3 bases at V and 10 bases at J, with 20 bases between the two ends. The length of the CDR3 is 15 residues. Germline V gene sequence: CDR1 SGDLS, CDR2 YYNGEE. The CDR3 loop reads CASSAGDSQASPQHF. The DNA of the CDR3 is TGTGCCAGCAGCGCTGGGGATTCTCAGGCGTCTCCCCAGCATTTT.

This sequence joins TRBV18 and TRBJ2-1; no clear D. The CDR3 is 16 residues long. Germline V gene sequence: CDR1 KGHSH, CDR2 LQKENI. V was cut by 2 bases and J by 3 bases, with 14 bases left in between. CDR3 DNA: TGTGCCAGCTCACCAAGGGTTGGAGAGAACTACAATGAGCAGTTCTTC. Residues: CASSPRVGENYNEQFF.

This clonotype came up a few times. The chain employs TRBV14 and TRBJ1-6; D gene uncertain. The germline CDR1 and CDR2 sequences are SGHDN and FVKESK. The CDR3 extends over 20 amino acids. The V end was cut by 1 base, the J end by 2 bases, with 21 bases between. This CDR3 is CASSQAPSGRSRTYNSPLHF. The CDR3 region has the DNA TGTGCCAGCAGCCAAGCTCCTTCGGGCCGGAGCAGAACCTATAATTCACCCCTCCACTTT.

This clonotype was counted only a few times. The chain employs TRBV5-1 and TRBJ2-1; 10 nucleotides line up with TRBD1. The V segment lost 0 bases and the J segment 3 bases; nucleotides outside the gene matches: 3. The CDR3 is 16 amino acids. Germline V CDR1 and CDR2: SGHRS, YFSETQ. The CDR3 nucleotides are TGCGCCAGCAGCTTGGTAGGGACAGGGGTCTACAATGAGCAGTTCTTC. Translation gives CASSLVGTGVYNEQFF.

The CDR3 DNA reads as TGTGCCAGCAGCTTAAGGGCCAGCCTCGCAACTAATGAAAAACTGTTTTTT. Residues: CASSLRASLATNEKLFF. This sequence joins TRBV13 and TRBJ1-4; D gene unclear. V was clipped by 2 bases and J by 0 bases, with 13 bases between them. The germline V gene encodes CDR1 PRHDT and CDR2 FYEKMQ (reference sequence). The CDR3 covers 17 residues.

The V gene is TRBV28, the J gene TRBJ1-5; 7 bases are shared with TRBD1. The CDR3 runs 14 residues. The germline V gene has CDR1 MDHEN and CDR2 SYDVKM. After removal of 5 bases from V and 5 bases from J, the junction contained 6 bases not matched to a gene. The CDR3 DNA reads TGTGCCAGCAGTGTAGGGGGCGGGTATCAGCCCCAGCATTTT. It codes for CASSVGGGYQPQHF.

The V gene is TRBV5-4, the J gene TRBJ2-7; maybe TRBD2 (5 bases). In germline, CDR1 is SGHNT, CDR2 YYREEE (reference sequence). CDR3 length: 13 amino acids. V was shortened by 3 bases and J by 1 base, with 8 bases between the two germline ends. This CDR3 is CASSWESSYEQYF. CDR3 in DNA: TGTGCCAGCAGCTGGGAGTCGTCCTACGAGCAGTACTTC.

This clonotype was observed a few times. This chain connects TRBV7-6 to TRBJ2-7; 9 bases match TRBD2. Looked up from germline, CDR1 is SGHVS and CDR2 is FNYEAQ. The V gene end was trimmed by 3 bases and the J gene end by 6 bases; junction bases not matched to a gene: 12. The CDR3 extends over 16 amino acids. For the CDR3, the DNA is TGTGCCAGCAGCTTTACTAGCGGGCCCCCGAGGGGCGAGCAGTACTTC. Translation gives CASSFTSGPPRGEQYF. Together with reference TRBV7-6 and TRBJ2-7, the CDR3 gives the full variable domain: GAGVSQSPRYKVTKRGQDVALRCDPISGHVSLYWYRQALGQGPEFLTYFNYEAQQDKSGLPNDRFSAERPEGSISTLTIQRTEQRDSAMYRCASSFTSGPPRGEQYFGPGTRLTVT.

On this clonotype: A read error may explain this, as a much larger clone is one base away. V usage is TRBV10-2 and J usage is TRBJ2-3; no firm D call. This CDR3 has 16 residues. Germline CDR1 and CDR2: WSHSY and SAAADI. V was shortened by 5 bases and J by 4 bases, with 19 bases between the two germline ends. CDR3 nucleotides: TGCGCCAGCAGTCTCGGTGTTGGGCAGATCGCAGATACGCAGTATTTT. Its protein product is CASSLGVGQIADTQYF.

This clonotype was seen ten or more times. The chain employs TRBV6-6 and TRBJ2-1; D is unclear. The CDR3 consists of 14 residues. Trimming shortened V by 0 bases and J by 7 bases, and 10 bases separated the two germline ends. Germline V gene sequence: CDR1 MNHNY, CDR2 SVGAGI (reference sequence). This chain's CDR3 is CASSYSPDGNEQFF. CDR3 bases: TGTGCCAGCAGTTACTCCCCGGATGGGAATGAGCAGTTCTTC.

This clonotype was seen ten or more times. The V call is TRBV28, the J call TRBJ2-3; TRBD1 agrees at 7 bases. V was pared by 4 bases and J by 4 bases, with 8 bases of the junction left unmatched. CDR1 is MDHEN and CDR2 is SYDVKM in the germline V gene. The CDR3 is 15 amino acids. CDR3 region: CASSSPDRHADTQYF. CDR3 nucleotides: TGTGCCAGCAGTTCCCCGGACAGGCACGCAGATACGCAGTATTTT.

This clonotype showed up many times. The chain uses TRBV28 and TRBJ1-5; D is possibly TRBD1 (6 bases). Between the trimmed V and J ends, which lost 4 bases and 6 bases, there was a span of 13 bases. The germline V gene has CDR1 MDHEN and CDR2 SYDVKM. The CDR3 extends over 14 amino acids. The CDR3 is CASSSPQGGQPQHF. The CDR3 nucleotides read TGTGCCAGCAGTTCTCCACAGGGAGGTCAGCCCCAGCATTTT.

This chain uses TRBV10-1 with TRBJ2-3; 8 bases line up with TRBD2. The CDR3 has 14 amino acids. With V trimmed by 4 bases and J by 4 bases, 4 bases remained unmatched. From germline, CDR1 is WNHNN and CDR2 SYGVQD (reference sequence). CDR3 coding DNA: TGCGCCAGCAGTGCAGGGACTAGTCCAGATACGCAGTATTTT. Its translation: CASSAGTSPDTQYF.

This clonotype was detected only a few times. The chain uses TRBV19 and TRBJ1-5, with 8 bases identical to TRBD1. This CDR3 has 14 residues. V lost 7 bases and J lost 4; bases outside the gene matches: 6. CDR1 and CDR2 (germline): LNHDA, SQIVND (reference sequence). The CDR3 bases are TGTGCCAGTAACCCGGGACAGGCTAATCAGCCCCAGCATTTT. Translation: CASNPGQANQPQHF. Complete variable domain (other parts from reference TRBV19 and TRBJ1-5): DGGITQSPKYLFRKEGQNVTLSCEQNLNHDAMYWYRQDPGQGLRLIYYSQIVNDFQKGDIAEGYSVSREKKESFPLTVTSAQKNPTAFYLCASNPGQANQPQHFGDGTRLSIL.

This clonotype was counted many times. The V gene is TRBV2, the J gene TRBJ2-2; 7 nucleotides match TRBD1. Germline CDR1 reads SNHLY; CDR2 reads FYNNEI. With 6 bases clipped from V and 7 bases from J, the junction kept 2 bases outside the gene matches. The length of the CDR3 is 12 residues. CDR3 region: CASRGGIGELFF. The CDR3 bases are TGTGCCAGCAGAGGGGGCATCGGGGAGCTGTTTTTT.